The next 16 T cell receptor beta chains were all read from a single sample in a study of T cells after yellow fever vaccination. MiXCR, applied by TCRdb to the 5' RACE reads, yields one record per CDR3 protein. The sample carries more than 350,000 distinct CDR3 sequences, more than 9% recorded once. Sequences were derived from PBMCs, sampled on the day of the first yellow fever vaccination. Every receptor here comes from a man between 18 and 35 years old who received the YFV17D yellow fever vaccine.

Ten or more counts support this clonotype. The chain recombines TRBV24-1 with TRBJ2-1, with 8 nucleotides matching TRBD2. CDR1 and CDR2 (germline): KGHDR, SFDVKD. The length of the CDR3 is 14 residues. J gave up 8 bases and V 5 bases, and 7 bases lay outside the gene matches. The CDR3 region is CATSAAGGPDEQFF. The CDR3 coding sequence is TGTGCCACCAGTGCCGCGGGGGGTCCAGATGAGCAGTTCTTC.

The chain uses TRBV20-1 and TRBJ2-3, with 7 bases lining up with TRBD1. Trimming took 5 bases from V and 4 from J; bases not matched to a gene: 9. The length of the CDR3 is 14 residues. Germline loops: CDR1 DFQATT, CDR2 SNEGSKA (reference sequence). In DNA form, the CDR3 reads TGCAGTGCTCACAGGGGCAGGGGCGCAGATACGCAGTATTTT. This encodes CSAHRGRGADTQYF.

The chain joins TRBV10-2 to TRBJ2-5; possibly TRBD2 for D (5 bases). The CDR3 loop spans 13 amino acids. V was clipped by 6 bases and J by 5 bases, with 13 bases between them. Germline CDR1 reads WSHSY; CDR2 reads SAAADI. In DNA form, the CDR3 reads TGCGCCAGCAGCTTCGGGGTAGTGGAGACCCAGTACTTC. Translating gives CASSFGVVETQYF.

This clonotype was seen only a few times. The chain is built from TRBV16 and TRBJ1-1; TRBD1 is a possible D gene (6 bases). In germline, CDR1 is KGHSY, CDR2 FQNENV. This CDR3 is built from 13 residues. V lost 4 bases and J 6 bases, leaving 12 bases between the germline ends. The CDR3 protein is CASSRQGSAEAFF. CDR3 bases: TGTGCCAGCAGCCGTCAGGGGAGTGCTGAAGCTTTCTTT.

This clonotype occurred a few times. The gene calls are TRBV6-2 or TRBV6-3 and TRBJ2-3; D is undetermined. This CDR3 contains 12 residues. The V gene's germline CDR1 is MNHEY and CDR2 SVGEGT. The V gene lost 5 bases and the J gene lost 3 bases, with 6 bases spanning the gap. The CDR3 bases are TGTGCCAGCAGTACAACAACAGATACGCAGTATTTT. Translated: CASSTTTDTQYF.

V and J are TRBV7-2 and TRBJ1-5; 7 bases fit TRBD1. With 2 bases clipped from V and 6 bases from J, the junction kept 7 bases outside the gene matches. The CDR3 has 15 amino acids. CDR1 is SGHTA and CDR2 is FQGNSA in the germline V gene. The CDR3 reads CASSLRRGVSQPQHF. CDR3 coding DNA: TGTGCCAGCAGCTTACGCAGGGGGGTTAGTCAGCCCCAGCATTTT.

This clonotype was detected only a few times. The chain has TRBV7-6 and TRBJ2-1; unclear D gene. The ends were cut back, 1 base at V and 0 bases at J, with 10 bases in the middle. This CDR3 is 16 amino acids long. Germline V gives CDR1 SGHVS, CDR2 FNYEAQ. CDR3 region: CASSLEGSLSYNEQFF. CDR3 coding DNA: TGTGCCAGCAGCTTAGAAGGGTCGCTCTCCTACAATGAGCAGTTCTTC.

The chain recombines TRBV7-6 with TRBJ2-3, with TRBD1 matching over 8 bases. This CDR3 contains 16 residues. CDR1 is SGHVS, CDR2 FNYEAQ, per germline. With V trimmed by 2 bases and J by 4 bases, 8 bases remained unmatched. The CDR3 DNA follows: TGTGCCAGCAGCTTAAAGGGCCAGGGGGCGGCAGATACGCAGTATTTT. Translation gives CASSLKGQGAADTQYF.

This clonotype appeared a few times. The V gene is TRBV5-1, the J gene TRBJ1-6; no definite D call. Germline V gene data show CDR1 as SGHRS and CDR2 as YFSETQ. V was clipped by 0 bases and J by 0 bases, with 13 bases between them. This CDR3 has 18 residues. CDR3 sequence (DNA): TGCGCCAGCAGCTTGGCGGACCGCAGGAGCTCCTATAATTCACCCCTCCACTTT. This gives the protein CASSLADRRSSYNSPLHF.

There are a few counts of this clonotype. The chain employs TRBV7-8 and TRBJ2-5; 12 bases agree with TRBD2. Germline V gives CDR1 SGHVS, CDR2 FQNEAQ. The V and J ends lost 6 bases and 3 bases, in that order; junction bases with no gene match: 5. The CDR3 contains 15 residues. The CDR3: CASRPPSGGEETQYF. DNA of the CDR3: TGTGCCAGCAGACCTCCTAGCGGGGGGGAAGAGACCCAGTACTTC.

This clonotype occurred a few times. This rearrangement joins TRBV13 to TRBJ1-6; D not certain. V was trimmed by 1 base and J by 14 bases, leaving 15 bases between them. Per the germline V gene, CDR1 is PRHDT and CDR2 is FYEKMQ (reference sequence). The CDR3 is 14 amino acids. The DNA of the CDR3 is TGTGCCAGCAGCTTAGTATTGGACGGAGGGACCCTCCACTTT. Its protein product is CASSLVLDGGTLHF.

Only a few counts were recorded for this clonotype. This sequence joins TRBV7-6 and TRBJ2-1, with 11 bases aligning to TRBD1. The ends lost 3 bases at V and 8 bases at J; junction bases unmatched: 9. Germline CDR1 SGHVS, CDR2 FNYEAQ. This CDR3 is built from 16 residues. The CDR3 here is CASSFPSGQGGDEQFF. The CDR3 DNA reads as TGTGCCAGCAGCTTCCCCTCGGGACAGGGGGGAGATGAGCAGTTCTTC. Full variable domain (rest looked up from reference TRBV7-6 and TRBJ2-1): GAGVSQSPRYKVTKRGQDVALRCDPISGHVSLYWYRQALGQGPEFLTYFNYEAQQDKSGLPNDRFSAERPEGSISTLTIQRTEQRDSAMYRCASSFPSGQGGDEQFFGPGTRLTVL.

The chain is built from TRBV4-3 and TRBJ1-2; weak D call: TRBD1 (6 bases). The CDR3 is 17 residues long. Trimming pared 2 bases from V and 2 bases from J, leaving 18 bases between. The germline V gene encodes CDR1 LGHNA and CDR2 YSLEER. CDR3 bases: TGCGCCAGCAGCCAACTAAGGGCAGGGGATAGCAACTATGGCTACACCTTC. Its protein is CASSQLRAGDSNYGYTF.

This clonotype was counted ten times or more. J is TRBJ1-1 and V is TRBV20-1, with D possibly matching TRBD1 (5 bases). The V end was cut by 5 bases, the J end by 4 bases, with 17 bases between. CDR1 and CDR2 from the germline V gene are DFQATT and SNEGSKA (reference sequence). The length of the CDR3 is 14 residues. CDR3 nucleotide sequence: TGCAGTGCTGGACTGACGTCGGGGGGCACTGAAGCTTTCTTT. Amino acids: CSAGLTSGGTEAFF.

This clonotype was detected only a few times. The chain couples TRBV7-6 to TRBJ2-2; 9 nucleotides align to TRBD2. The V gene's germline CDR1 is SGHVS and CDR2 FNYEAQ. The CDR3 loop spans 16 amino acids. Germline trimming cut 3 bases from V and 6 bases from J; bases unmatched to any gene: 8. CDR3 amino acids: CASSFLRGGASGELFF. For the CDR3, the DNA is TGTGCCAGCAGCTTCCTCCGCGGGGGGGCCTCCGGGGAGCTGTTTTTT.

This clonotype showed up just a few times. This sequence joins TRBV13 and TRBJ2-5, with 7 bases aligning to TRBD2. CDR3 length equals 14 residues. Trimming took 4 bases from V and 0 from J; bases not matched to a gene: 2. CDR1 PRHDT and CDR2 FYEKMQ come from the germline V gene (reference sequence). Here the CDR3 DNA reads TGTGCCAGCAGCTCAGGACTAGACCAAGAGACCCAGTACTTC. It specifies CASSSGLDQETQYF.